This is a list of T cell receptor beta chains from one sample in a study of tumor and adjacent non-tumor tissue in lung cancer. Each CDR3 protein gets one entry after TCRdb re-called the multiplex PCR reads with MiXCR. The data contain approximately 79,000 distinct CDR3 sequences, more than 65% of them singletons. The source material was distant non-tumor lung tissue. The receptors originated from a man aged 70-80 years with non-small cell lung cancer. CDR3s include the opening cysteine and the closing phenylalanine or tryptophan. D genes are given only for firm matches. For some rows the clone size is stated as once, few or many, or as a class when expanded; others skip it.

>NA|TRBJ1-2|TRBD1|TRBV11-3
TGTGACTGCAGCTTCCCGACAGGGGCGGGAGGCTACACCTTC
CDCSFPTGAGGYTF
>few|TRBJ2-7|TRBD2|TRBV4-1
TGCGCCGGCAGCTGGACACTAGCGGGAGAGGGGGAAGAGCAGTACTTC
CAGSWTLAGEGEEQYF
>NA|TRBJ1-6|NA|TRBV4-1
TGCGCCAGCAGCCATCTTCGACAGGACGGCAATTCACCCCTTCAATTT
CASSHLRQDGNSPLQF
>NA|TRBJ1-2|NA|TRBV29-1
TGCAGCGTTGGGATAGGTGAATTCTATGGCTACATCTTC
CSVGIGEFYGYIF
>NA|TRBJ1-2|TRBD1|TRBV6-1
TGTGCCAGCAGTGAAACGTCCACAGGGGGCTACTATGGCTATACCTTC
CASSETSTGGYYGYTF
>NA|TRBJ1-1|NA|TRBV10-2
TGCGACAGAAGTGAGTATGGGTCTACTGAAGCTTTCTTT
CDRSEYGSTEAFF
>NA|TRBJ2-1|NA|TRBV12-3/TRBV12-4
TGTGCCAGCAGTCCCGCTGGGGGGGGGCATGGTAATAAGCAGTTCTTC
CASSPAGGGHGNKQFF
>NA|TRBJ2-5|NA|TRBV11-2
TGTGCCAGCAGCCTCGGGACACTTGGGCAAGAGACCCAGTACTTC
CASSLGTLGQETQYF
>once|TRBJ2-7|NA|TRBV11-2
TGTGCCAGCAGCTTAGATCATGTGGCCCTCTACGAGCAGTACTTC
CASSLDHVALYEQYF
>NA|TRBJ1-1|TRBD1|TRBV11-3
TGTGGCAGCAGCCCCAGGGGACAGAAGGACACTGAAACTTTCTTT
CGSSPRGQKDTETFF
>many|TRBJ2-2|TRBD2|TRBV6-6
TGTGCCAGCAGTTATCTGGGAGGGAGGACCGGGGAGCTGTTTTTT
CASSYLGGRTGELFF
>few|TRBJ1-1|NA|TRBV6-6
TGTGCCAGCAGAACAGGGTTCGGTAGATACGGTATTGAAGCTTTCTTT
CASRTGFGRYGIEAFF
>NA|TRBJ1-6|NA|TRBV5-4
TGTGCCAGCAGATATTTACCGGGACACCTTAATTCACCCCTCCACTTT
CASRYLPGHLNSPLHF
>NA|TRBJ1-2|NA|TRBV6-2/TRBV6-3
TGTGCCAGTAGTCTCTCATATGAGTACACCTTC
CASSLSYEYTF